This entry features one T cell receptor beta chain sequence. The antigen remains undetermined. This record belongs to a study of cytotoxic CD8 clonotypes in ibrutinib-treated CLL. Study background: Complete response was seen in 2 patients and partial in 24; about 12 progressed and around 14 stayed remitted after a median 68 months. Study-level results: Contraction or stability on treatment characterized the public clonotypes, which were uncommon.

The assay was immunoSEQ multiplex PCR, and TCRdb's table has in-frame clones only and misses some. The repertoire includes over 150,000 clones, over 60% of them detected once, and around an eighth sits in the top ten. Sequences were derived from PBMCs, sampled after 24 months of ibrutinib treatment. The TCR sequence derives from a human donor with chronic lymphocytic leukemia.

Written as DNA, the CDR3 is TGTGCCAGCAGCTCTACAGGAGGGACAGATTATGGCTACACCTTC. It yields the protein CASSSTGGTDYGYTF. The rearrangement uses TRBV7-3 and TRBJ1-2; 7 bases are a match to TRBD1. In germline, CDR1 is SGHTA, CDR2 FQGTGA. The J segment lost 5 bases and the V segment lost 4 bases, leaving 10 bases of the junction unmatched. The CDR3 extends over 15 amino acids.